A selection of T cell receptor beta chains follows, all from one sample in a study of human T cells and chemical hapten exposure. A single record per CDR3 protein comes from TCRdb applying MiXCR to the RACE reads. Of about 200,000 distinct CDR3 sequences in the sample, more than 20% were seen once. The sample consisted of whole blood, taken in connection with sensitization to the hapten diphenylcyclopropenone (DPC). The origin of the receptors is a woman in her forties with alopecia areata. Some clones in this sample may be carry-over from other donors' samples. Each CDR3 is given with its conserved first and last residue. D genes are given only for firm matches. Size tells how often a clone was seen (once, few, many) or the class of an expanded clone, and some rows leave it out.

TGCAGCGCTCGGACTGGGGGCGACAGAGCTTTCTTT	CSARTGGDRAFF	TRBV29-1	TRBJ1-1	.	.
TGCAGCGTGACCCAGGGGGGCGAGCAGTACTTC	CSVTQGGEQYF	TRBV29-1	TRBJ2-7	.	medium-sized
TGTGCCAGCACCCTAATTTTGACAGGCAGGACTGAAGCTTTCTTT	CASTLILTGRTEAFF	TRBV6-5	TRBJ1-1	.	.
TGTGCCAGCAGTTACAGTGGACACTCCTACGAGCAGTACTTC	CASSYSGHSYEQYF	TRBV6-5	TRBJ2-7	.	few
TGTGCCAGCAGTTTGGACCCGGGGGCGGGCTACACCTTC	CASSLDPGAGYTF	TRBV12-3/TRBV12-4	TRBJ1-2	.	.
TGTGCCAGCAGTAGACCGTACTATGGCTACACCTTC	CASSRPYYGYTF	TRBV7-2	TRBJ1-2	.	.
TGCGCCAGCAGCTTGGGCCAGCAGGGTGAAGCTTTCTTT	CASSLGQQGEAFF	TRBV5-1	TRBJ1-1	.	.
TGTGCCAGCAGTTTAGGGGCAGGGACCACCGGGGAGCTGTTTTTT	CASSLGAGTTGELFF	TRBV28	TRBJ2-2	.	few
TGTGCCAGCAGCGTACTCTCCTTCACAGATACGCAGTATTTT	CASSVLSFTDTQYF	TRBV9	TRBJ2-3	.	.
TGCGCCAGCTGGAGGGGCAGCGGGGTTAACTACAATGAGCAGTTCTTC	CASWRGSGVNYNEQFF	TRBV5-1	TRBJ2-1	TRBD2	.
TGCAGTGCCACGGACCTCACTAGGGCCTACAATGAGCAGTTCTTC	CSATDLTRAYNEQFF	TRBV20-1	TRBJ2-1	.	few
TGTGCCAGCAGCCTCAGACAGTACACCGGGGAGCTGTTTTTT	CASSLRQYTGELFF	TRBV11-2	TRBJ2-2	.	few
TGTGCCAGCAGTTATGGGGACGAGCAGTACTTC	CASSYGDEQYF	TRBV6-2/TRBV6-3	TRBJ2-7	.	many
TGCAGCGTTGGTTCCAGAGAGACCCAGTACTTC	CSVGSRETQYF	TRBV29-1	TRBJ2-5	.	few
TGTGCCAGCAGCCCTCTAACTAGCGGGAGGGACGAGCAGTACTTC	CASSPLTSGRDEQYF	TRBV9	TRBJ2-7	TRBD2	.
TGTGCCATCAGCCTCGGGACTCCGGGAGATACGCAGTATTTT	CAISLGTPGDTQYF	TRBV10-3	TRBJ2-3	.	.
TGTGCCAGCAGCGCAGGGGGTGTGAACACTGAAGCTTTCTTT	CASSAGGVNTEAFF	TRBV6-4	TRBJ1-1	TRBD1	.
TGTGCCAGTAGTATATCGGGACTAGCGGGAGGGCCGGATACGCAGTATTTT	CASSISGLAGGPDTQYF	TRBV19	TRBJ2-3	TRBD2	.
TGTGCCAGCAGCTTAGGGAGTACCTACAATGAGCAGTTCTTC	CASSLGSTYNEQFF	TRBV7-9	TRBJ2-1	.	many
TGTGCCAGCAGCCCGGGACAGGGAACTTCACCCCTCCACTTT	CASSPGQGTSPLHF	TRBV11-2	TRBJ1-6	TRBD1	.
TGCAGTGCTAGGATGTTCGGGAGCGCTAGCACAGATACGCAGTATTTT	CSARMFGSASTDTQYF	TRBV20-1	TRBJ2-3	.	.
TGTGCCAGCAGCAGGGAGGGAGCCACCGGGGAGCTGTTTTTT	CASSREGATGELFF	TRBV7-6	TRBJ2-2	TRBD2	.
TGTGCCAGCAGTTACCTCAGTTCCTACGAGCAGTACTTC	CASSYLSSYEQYF	TRBV6-5	TRBJ2-7	.	many
TGCAGCGTTGAAGAGAACACTGAAGCTTTCTTT	CSVEENTEAFF	TRBV29-1	TRBJ1-1	.	few
TGTGCCAGCGGACGGGTAGGACGGCACAATGAGCAGTTCTTC	CASGRVGRHNEQFF	TRBV6-5	TRBJ2-1	.	few
TGTGCCAGCAGTTACTCGGTTTGGGCAGGTGGGAATTCACCCCTCCACTTT	CASSYSVWAGGNSPLHF	TRBV6-6	TRBJ1-6	.	few
TGTGCCAGCAGCCAACGCCCCCAAGAGACCCAGTACTTC	CASSQRPQETQYF	TRBV3-1	TRBJ2-5	.	few
TGTGCCAGCTCGACGGGACCACCCACAGATACGCAGTATTTT	CASSTGPPTDTQYF	TRBV6-2/TRBV6-3	TRBJ2-3	.	.
TGTGCCAGCAGCCCGGAGGGCGGGAGGGAAGAGCAGTACTTC	CASSPEGGREEQYF	TRBV6-5	TRBJ2-7	TRBD2	.
TGTGCCAGCAGCTTAATGCAGGGGAGGAACACTGAAGCTTTCTTT	CASSLMQGRNTEAFF	TRBV7-2	TRBJ1-1	.	.
TGTGCCAGCACCTCCGGACAGGGGGCTTCTAATGAGCAGTTCTTC	CASTSGQGASNEQFF	TRBV28	TRBJ2-1	TRBD1	few
TGCGCCAGCAGCTTGGGGGGCGATGAGCAGTTCTTC	CASSLGGDEQFF	TRBV5-1	TRBJ2-1	.	.
TGTGCCAGCAGTGGAGGGCAGGGGAATCAGCCCCAGCATTTT	CASSGGQGNQPQHF	TRBV2	TRBJ1-5	.	few
TGTGCCAGCAGTGAAATTTTGGTTCAGGGGCGGGCTAACATTCCCTACAATGAGCAGTTCTTC	CASSEILVQGRANIPYNEQFF	TRBV2	TRBJ2-1	.	.
TGTGCCACCAGTGACCGGGACACTGAAGCTTTCTTT	CATSDRDTEAFF	TRBV24-1	TRBJ1-1	.	few
TGCAGTGCTAGAGAGGGGGGGGCCACTTCCTACGAGCAGTACTTC	CSAREGGATSYEQYF	TRBV20-1	TRBJ2-7	.	few